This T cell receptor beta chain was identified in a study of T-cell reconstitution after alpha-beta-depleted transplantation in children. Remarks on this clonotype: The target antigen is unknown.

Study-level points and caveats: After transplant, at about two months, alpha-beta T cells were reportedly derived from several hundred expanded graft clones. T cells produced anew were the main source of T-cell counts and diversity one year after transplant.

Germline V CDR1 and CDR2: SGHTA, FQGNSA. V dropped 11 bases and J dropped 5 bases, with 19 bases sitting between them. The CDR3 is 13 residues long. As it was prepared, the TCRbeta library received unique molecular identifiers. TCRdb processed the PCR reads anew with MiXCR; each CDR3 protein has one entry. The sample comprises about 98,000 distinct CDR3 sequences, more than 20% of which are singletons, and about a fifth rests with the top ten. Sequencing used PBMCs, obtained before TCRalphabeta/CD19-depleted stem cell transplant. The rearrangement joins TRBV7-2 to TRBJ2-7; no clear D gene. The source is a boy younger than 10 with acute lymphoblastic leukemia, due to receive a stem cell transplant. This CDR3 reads CAGGRTPGDEQYF. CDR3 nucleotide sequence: TGTGCCGGTGGACGGACCCCCGGCGACGAGCAGTACTTC.